Sequencing of this T cell receptor beta chain was carried out in a study of blood T cell repertoires in COVID-19 (dated by TCRdb to 2018 to 2020). At the level of the whole study: Samples from collaborators originated in the United States, Italy and Spain and spanned both the acute and convalescent phases of COVID-19. The prospective study material was composed of cDNA or gDNA derived from T cells, B-cell-depleted T cells, or PBMCs. Subjects who had been exposed to COVID-19, were actively infected with it, or had recovered from it provided the deeply sampled blood TCRbeta repertoires that made up the dataset. The repertoires were released in a freely available public database intended as a resource for research on the immune response to SARS-CoV-2. Samples came from the ongoing ImmuneRACE study (first 160 participants) plus 1,254 subjects from 6 global collaborators. Sample metadata almost always included a de-identified subject ID, COVID-19 status, age in years and sex. HLA class I and class II types, where available, came from metadata supplied by the sample provider rather than from assay-based typing.

In the case of this clone: Its antigen is not yet known. The input lacks base qualities; no much larger clone sits a single base away.

The immunoSEQ Assay, a bias-controlled multiplex PCR, was used to amplify TCRbeta CDR3 regions from genomic DNA. In the authors' own workflow: The number of nucleated cells in each sample was estimated by amplification of reference gene primers within the assay. To quantify the absolute abundance of each unique TCRbeta CDR3 rearrangement, sequence reads were collapsed and filtered. For each sample, productive Simpson clonality was calculated as the square root of Simpson's diversity index across productive rearrangements. Imported from immuneACCESS, the table was reduced by TCRdb to in-frame sequences with V and J called. These copies leave out some clones; in studies compared against another copy, an unresolved V gene accounts for under half, and the cause of the remainder is not known. V and J calls and clone size are as listed in that table; D and trimming were resolved from the DNA. The sample profile shows around 250,000 clones; 82% of them were found once. 3.1% of the sample rests with the top ten.

What the authors observed across the whole study: The amount of clinical and demographic metadata varied by source and participant and was provided uncurated.

The junction carries 11 bases between V and J, which are trimmed by 0 bases and 2 bases respectively. CDR1 LGHNA and CDR2 YSLEER were looked up in the germline V gene. Including cysteine and phenylalanine, the CDR3 has 15 amino acids. The entry retains the CDR3 DNA only, 45 bases that are in frame from base 1. The collaborating institutions used their own protocols to collect whole blood in K2EDTA tubes. Collaborator samples were shipped for TCRbeta analysis as frozen whole blood, isolated PBMCs, or DNA extracted from either sample type. This chain is built from TRBV4-3 and TRBJ2-7; the D gene is perhaps TRBD1, on 6 matching bases. What was sequenced was peripheral blood. The sequence was obtained from a woman between 18 and 29 years old with acute or convalescent COVID-19. This receptor carries the CDR3 CASSQEPQGPYEQYF. The nucleotide sequence is TGCGCCAGCAGCCAAGAACCACAGGGCCCCTACGAGCAGTACTTC.